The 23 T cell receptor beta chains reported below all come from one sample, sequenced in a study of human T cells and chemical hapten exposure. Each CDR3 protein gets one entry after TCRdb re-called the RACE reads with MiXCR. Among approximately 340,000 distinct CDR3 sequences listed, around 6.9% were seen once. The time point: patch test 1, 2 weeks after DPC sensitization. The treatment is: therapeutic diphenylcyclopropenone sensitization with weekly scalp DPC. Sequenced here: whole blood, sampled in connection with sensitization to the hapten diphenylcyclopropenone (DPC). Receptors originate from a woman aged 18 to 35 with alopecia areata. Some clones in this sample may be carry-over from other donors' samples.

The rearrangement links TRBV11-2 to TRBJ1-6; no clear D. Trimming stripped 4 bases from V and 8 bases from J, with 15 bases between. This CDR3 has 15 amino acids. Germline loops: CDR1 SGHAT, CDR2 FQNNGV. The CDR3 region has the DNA TGTGCCAGCAGCTCAGACGGCAAAGCCGATTCACCCCTCCACTTT. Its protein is CASSSDGKADSPLHF.

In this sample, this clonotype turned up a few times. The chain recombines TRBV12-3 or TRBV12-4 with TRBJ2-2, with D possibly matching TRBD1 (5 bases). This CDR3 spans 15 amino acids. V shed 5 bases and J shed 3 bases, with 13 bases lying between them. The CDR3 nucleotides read TGTGCCAGCAGTCGAACCCTAGGGGACACCGGGGAGCTGTTTTTT. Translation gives CASSRTLGDTGELFF.

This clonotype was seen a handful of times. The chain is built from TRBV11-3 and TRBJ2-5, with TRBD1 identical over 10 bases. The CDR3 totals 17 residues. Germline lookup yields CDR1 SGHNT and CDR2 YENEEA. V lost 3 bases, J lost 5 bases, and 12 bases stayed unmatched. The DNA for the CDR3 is TGTGCCAGCAGCTTGGAGGGCCCCGGGACAGGGGCGGAGACCCAGTACTTC. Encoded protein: CASSLEGPGTGAETQYF. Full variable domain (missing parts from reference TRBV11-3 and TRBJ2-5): EAGVVQSPRYKIIEKKQPVAFWCNPISGHNTLYWYLQNLGQGPELLIRYENEEAVDDSQLPKDRFSAERLKGVDSTLKIQPAELGDSAVYLCASSLEGPGTGAETQYFGPGTRLLVL.

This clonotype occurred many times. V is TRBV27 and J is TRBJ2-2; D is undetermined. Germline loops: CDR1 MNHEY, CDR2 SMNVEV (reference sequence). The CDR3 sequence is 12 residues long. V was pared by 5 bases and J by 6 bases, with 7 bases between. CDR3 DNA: TGTGCCAGCAGTCTTCAAGCCGGGGAGCTGTTTTTT. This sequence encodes CASSLQAGELFF.

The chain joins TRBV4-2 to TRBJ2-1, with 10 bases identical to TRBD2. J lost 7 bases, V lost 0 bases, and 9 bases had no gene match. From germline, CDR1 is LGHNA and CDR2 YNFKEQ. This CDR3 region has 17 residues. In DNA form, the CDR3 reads TGTGCCAGCAGCCAAGAGCCTAGCGGGGGCTCTTGGAATGAGCAGTTCTTC. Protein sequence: CASSQEPSGGSWNEQFF.

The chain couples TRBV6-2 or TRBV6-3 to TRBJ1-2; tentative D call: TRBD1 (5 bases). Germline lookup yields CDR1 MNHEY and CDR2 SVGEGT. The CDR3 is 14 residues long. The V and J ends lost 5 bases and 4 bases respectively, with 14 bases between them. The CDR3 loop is CASSPLRGSYGYTF. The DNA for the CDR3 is TGTGCCAGCAGTCCCCTGCGGGGGAGCTATGGCTACACCTTC.

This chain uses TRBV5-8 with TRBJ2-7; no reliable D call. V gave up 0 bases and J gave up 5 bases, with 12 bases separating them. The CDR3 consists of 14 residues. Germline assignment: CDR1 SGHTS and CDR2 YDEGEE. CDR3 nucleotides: TGTGCCAGCAGCTTGGGGGGTTCCGTCCACGAGCAGTACTTC. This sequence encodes CASSLGGSVHEQYF.

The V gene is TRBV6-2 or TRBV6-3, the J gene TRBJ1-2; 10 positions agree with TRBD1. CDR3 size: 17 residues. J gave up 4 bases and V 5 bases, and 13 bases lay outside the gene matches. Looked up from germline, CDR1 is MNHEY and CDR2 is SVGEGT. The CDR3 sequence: CASSRPGQGPLGYGYTF. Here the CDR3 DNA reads TGTGCCAGCAGTAGACCGGGACAGGGGCCTCTTGGCTATGGCTACACCTTC.

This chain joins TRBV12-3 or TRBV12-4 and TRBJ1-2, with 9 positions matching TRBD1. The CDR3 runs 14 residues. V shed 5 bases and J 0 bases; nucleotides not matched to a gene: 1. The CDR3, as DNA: TGTGCCAGCAGTCGACAGGGGGCTAACTATGGCTACACCTTC. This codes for CASSRQGANYGYTF.

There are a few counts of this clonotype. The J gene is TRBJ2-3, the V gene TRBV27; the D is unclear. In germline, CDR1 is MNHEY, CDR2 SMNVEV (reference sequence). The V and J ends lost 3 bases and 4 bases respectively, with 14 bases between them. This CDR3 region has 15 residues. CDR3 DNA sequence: TGTGCCAGCAGTTTCTCTAGGGCCTGGGCAGATACGCAGTATTTT. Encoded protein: CASSFSRAWADTQYF.

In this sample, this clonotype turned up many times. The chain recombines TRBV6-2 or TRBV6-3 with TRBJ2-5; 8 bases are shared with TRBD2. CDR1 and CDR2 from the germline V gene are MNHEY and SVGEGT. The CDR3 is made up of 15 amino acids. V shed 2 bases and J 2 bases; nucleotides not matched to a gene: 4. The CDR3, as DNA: TGTGCCAGCAGTTACGATAAGCGGGGGCAAGAGACCCAGTACTTC. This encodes CASSYDKRGQETQYF.

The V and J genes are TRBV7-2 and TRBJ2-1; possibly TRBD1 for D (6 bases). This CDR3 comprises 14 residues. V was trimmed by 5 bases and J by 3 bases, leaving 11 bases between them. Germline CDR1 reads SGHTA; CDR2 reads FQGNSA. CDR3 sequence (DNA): TGTGCCAGCAGCGATACAGGGTTCTACAATGAGCAGTTCTTC. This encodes CASSDTGFYNEQFF.

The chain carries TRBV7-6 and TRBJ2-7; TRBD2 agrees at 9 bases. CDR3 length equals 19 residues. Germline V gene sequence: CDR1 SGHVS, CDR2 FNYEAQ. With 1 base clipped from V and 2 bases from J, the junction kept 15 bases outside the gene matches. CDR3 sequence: CASSLGPRGGPRVAYEQYF. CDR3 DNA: TGTGCCAGCAGCTTAGGTCCGCGGGGGGGCCCCAGGGTCGCCTACGAGCAGTACTTC. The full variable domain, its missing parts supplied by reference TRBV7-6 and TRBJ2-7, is GAGVSQSPRYKVTKRGQDVALRCDPISGHVSLYWYRQALGQGPEFLTYFNYEAQQDKSGLPNDRFSAERPEGSISTLTIQRTEQRDSAMYRCASSLGPRGGPRVAYEQYFGPGTRLTVT.

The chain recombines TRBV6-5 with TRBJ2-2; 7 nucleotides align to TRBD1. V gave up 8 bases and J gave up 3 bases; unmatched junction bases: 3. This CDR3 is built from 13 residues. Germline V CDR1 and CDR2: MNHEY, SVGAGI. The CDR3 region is CASGDSYTGELFF. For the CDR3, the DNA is TGTGCCAGCGGGGACAGTTACACCGGGGAGCTGTTTTTT.

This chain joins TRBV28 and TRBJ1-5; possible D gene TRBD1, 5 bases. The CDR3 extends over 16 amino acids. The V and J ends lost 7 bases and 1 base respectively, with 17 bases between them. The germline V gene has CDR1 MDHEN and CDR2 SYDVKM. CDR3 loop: CASTAGWGESNQPQHF. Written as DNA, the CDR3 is TGTGCCAGCACCGCCGGATGGGGGGAAAGCAATCAGCCCCAGCATTTT.

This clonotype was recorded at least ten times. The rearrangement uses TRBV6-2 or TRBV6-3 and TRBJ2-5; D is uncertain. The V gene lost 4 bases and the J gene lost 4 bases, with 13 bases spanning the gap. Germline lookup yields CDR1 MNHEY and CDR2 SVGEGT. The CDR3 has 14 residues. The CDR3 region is CASSSPVSGETQYF. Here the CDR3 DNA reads TGTGCCAGCAGTTCTCCGGTGTCGGGAGAGACCCAGTACTTC.

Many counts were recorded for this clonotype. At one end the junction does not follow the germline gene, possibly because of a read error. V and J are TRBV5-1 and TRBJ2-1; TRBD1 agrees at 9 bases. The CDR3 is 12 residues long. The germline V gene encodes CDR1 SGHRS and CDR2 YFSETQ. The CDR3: CASSFNRDRVIF. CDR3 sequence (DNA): TGCGCCAGCAGCTTCAACCGGGACAGGGTTATCTTC.

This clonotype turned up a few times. The CDR3 loop reads CASSYSGGSTDTQYF. CDR3 coding DNA: TGTGCCAGCAGCTATAGCGGGGGGTCCACAGATACGCAGTATTTT. The chain has TRBV6-5 and TRBJ2-3; 10 bases fit TRBD2. Looked up from germline, CDR1 is MNHEY and CDR2 is SVGAGI. Trimming cost V 6 bases and J 2 bases; bases outside gene matches: 5. This CDR3 spans 15 amino acids.

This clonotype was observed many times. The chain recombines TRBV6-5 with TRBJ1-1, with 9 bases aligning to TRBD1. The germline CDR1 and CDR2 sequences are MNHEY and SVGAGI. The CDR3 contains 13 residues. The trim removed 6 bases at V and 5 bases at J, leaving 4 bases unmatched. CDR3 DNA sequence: TGTGCCAGCAGCCGGACAGGGGCAACTGAAGCTTTCTTT. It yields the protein CASSRTGATEAFF.

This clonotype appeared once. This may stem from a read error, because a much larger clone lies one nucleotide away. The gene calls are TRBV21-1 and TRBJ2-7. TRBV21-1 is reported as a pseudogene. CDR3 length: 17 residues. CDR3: CASSKVDIRVRAYEQYF. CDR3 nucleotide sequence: TGTGCCAGCAGCAAAGTGGATATTCGGGTCAGAGCCTACGAGCAGTACTTC.

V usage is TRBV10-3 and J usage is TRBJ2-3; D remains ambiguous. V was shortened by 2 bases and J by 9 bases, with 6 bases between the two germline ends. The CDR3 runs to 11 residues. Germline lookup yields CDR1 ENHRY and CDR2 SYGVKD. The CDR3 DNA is TGTGCCATCAGTGAGGGCAGCACGCAGTATTTT. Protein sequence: CAISEGSTQYF.

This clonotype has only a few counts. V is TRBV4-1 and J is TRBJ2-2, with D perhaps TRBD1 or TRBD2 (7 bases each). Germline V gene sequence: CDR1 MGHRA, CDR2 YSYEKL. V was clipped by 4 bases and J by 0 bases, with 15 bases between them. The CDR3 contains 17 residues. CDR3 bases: TGCGCCAGCAGCCCCCAGACAGGGACTACGAACACCGGGGAGCTGTTTTTT. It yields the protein CASSPQTGTTNTGELFF.

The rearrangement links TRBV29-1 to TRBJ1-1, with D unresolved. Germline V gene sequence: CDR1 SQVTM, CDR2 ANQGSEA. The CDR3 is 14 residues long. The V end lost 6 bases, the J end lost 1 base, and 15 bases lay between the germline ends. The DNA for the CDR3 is TGCAGCGTCCAGAGGTCGGGAGAGAACACTGAAGCTTTCTTT. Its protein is CSVQRSGENTEAFF.